A selection of T cell receptor beta chains follows, all from one sample in a study of OX40 agonist ivuxolimab in advanced cancers. Sequenced by immunoSEQ multiplex PCR; TCRdb stores in-frame clones only, minus some. The table records about 95,000 clones, about 91% of them present only once. Sequencing was performed on CD4+ or CD8+ T cells sorted from blood, taken in a trial of the OX40 agonist ivuxolimab. Receptors originate from an adult with an advanced solid tumor such as melanoma, head and neck, liver or kidney cancer. CDR3s include the opening cysteine and the closing phenylalanine or tryptophan.

v_call	cdr3_aa
TRBV4-2	CASSQEVPYEQYF
TRBV27	CASSLAPQACLREKLFF
TRBV6-5	CASRPLAGTGELFF
TRBV2	CASSEDQGAGSEAFF
TRBV7-6	CASSPSGTQGTYEQYF
TRBV5-5	CASSLSGATEAFF
TRBV28	CASSLGHRNTEAFF
TRBV5-1	CASTQGQGAEKLFF
TRBV5-1	CASSLTTGTDQETQYF
TRBV11-3	CASSSYSGLPYNEQFF
TRBV28	CASSLTGVGKNIQYF
TRBV7-6	CASSTTGGTEAFF
TRBV28	CASSSWTDNYGYTF
TRBV15	CATSRDRRGQVYF
TRBV28	CASCPVRGSNTEAFF
TRBV7-2	CAINGYRGNYGYTF
TRBV5-1	CASSFLQGGNTEAFF
TRBV20-1	CSGSFFYEQYF
TRBV28	CASSSQGNHGYTF
TRBV6-1	CASSLDSPSNQPQHF
TRBV10-1	CASSESVLLGEQYF
TRBV27	CASSPLPTGPGGYTF
TRBV19	CASSVGTSGKYEQYF
TRBV4-1	CASSQGGVGGYEQYF
TRBV10-2	CASSRQGPNTEAFF
TRBV7-9	CASSPGVFYGYTF
TRBV14	CASSPEVRYGYTF
TRBV5-1	CASSFFRGEQYF
TRBV7-2	CASSSGQRVQETQYF
TRBV2	CASSGLTSGRGGEQFF
TRBV28	CASSSHQGNQPQHF
TRBV28	CASNGFAGGYTF
TRBV28	CASSWGNRGSEKLFF
TRBV5-6	CASSLGVNTEAFF
TRBV6-1	CASSAAGSTEAFF
TRBV4-2	CASSQDTGDEQYF
TRBV28	CASSPGWGRGDF
TRBV2	CASSVGGQGGYNEQFF
TRBV27	CASSFGYNLNTEAFF
TRBV19	CASSNGISYEQYF
TRBV11-1	CASSLGLAGGTGNEQFF
TRBV30	CAWSGDGGITGTFPSTDTQYF
TRBV7-2	CASSLLRVEAFF
TRBV5-4	CASSQEGTPSADTQYF
TRBV29-1	CSVVIYEQFF
TRBV18	CASSPAKASTEAFF
TRBV19	CASSISGGSRDTQYF
TRBV28	CASSFLTNYGYTF
TRBV6-1	CASRDSLNYGYTF
TRBV5-1	CASGEAGILYEQYF
TRBV7-2	CASSLGSLPTYEQYF
TRBV4-1	CASSQNPRQGVSYNEQFF
TRBV21-1	CASSKAPGLNSRVSTDTQYF
TRBV18	CASSPSDLPRTDTQYF
TRBV7-2	CASSLVGGRADGELFF
TRBV2	CASRNQGNRQYF
TRBV15	CATSRPGTGSYEQYF